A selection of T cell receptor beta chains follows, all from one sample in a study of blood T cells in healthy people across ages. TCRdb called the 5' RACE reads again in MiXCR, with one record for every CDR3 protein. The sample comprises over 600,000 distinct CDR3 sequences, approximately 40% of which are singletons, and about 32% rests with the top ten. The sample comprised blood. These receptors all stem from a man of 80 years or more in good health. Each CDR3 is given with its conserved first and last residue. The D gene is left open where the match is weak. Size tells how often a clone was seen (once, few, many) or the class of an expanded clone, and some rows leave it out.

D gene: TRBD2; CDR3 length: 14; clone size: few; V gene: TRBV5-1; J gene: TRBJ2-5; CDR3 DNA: TGCGCCAGCAGCTTTGGTAGGGAGGGTGTTGAGCAGTACTTC; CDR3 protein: CASSFGREGVEQYF
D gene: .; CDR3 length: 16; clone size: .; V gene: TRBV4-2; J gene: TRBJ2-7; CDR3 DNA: TGTGCCAGCAGCACACGGGACGTCAGATCCTACAATGAGCAGTACTTC; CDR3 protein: CASSTRDVRSYNEQYF
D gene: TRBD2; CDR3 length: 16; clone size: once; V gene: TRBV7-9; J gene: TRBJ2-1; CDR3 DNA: TGTGCCAGCAGGAAAAGCGGGGCCAACTCCTACAATGAGCAGTTCTTC; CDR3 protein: CASRKSGANSYNEQFF
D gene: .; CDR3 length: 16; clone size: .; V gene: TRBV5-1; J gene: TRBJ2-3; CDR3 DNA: TGCGCCAGCAGCTTGGATGGGGCCATTCGCACAGATACGCAGTATTTT; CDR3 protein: CASSLDGAIRTDTQYF
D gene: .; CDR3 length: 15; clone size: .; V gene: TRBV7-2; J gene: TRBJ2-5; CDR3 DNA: TGTGCCAGCAGCTTAAACAGGGGGGGGCAAGAGACCCAGTACTTC; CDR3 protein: CASSLNRGGQETQYF
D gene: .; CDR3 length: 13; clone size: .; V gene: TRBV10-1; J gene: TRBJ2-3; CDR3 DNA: TGCGCCAGCAGTGGTGGCAGGGTTGATACGCAGTATTTT; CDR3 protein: CASSGGRVDTQYF
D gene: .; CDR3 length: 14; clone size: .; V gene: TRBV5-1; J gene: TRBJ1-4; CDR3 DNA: TGCGCCAGCAGCTGGACTGCAACTAATGAAAAACTGTTTTTT; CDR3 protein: CASSWTATNEKLFF
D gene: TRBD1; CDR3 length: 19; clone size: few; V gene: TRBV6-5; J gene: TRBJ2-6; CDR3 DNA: TGTGCCAGCAGTTATTTCCCGGACAGGGTAGGGTGGGGGGCCAACGTCCTGACTTTC; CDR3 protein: CASSYFPDRVGWGANVLTF
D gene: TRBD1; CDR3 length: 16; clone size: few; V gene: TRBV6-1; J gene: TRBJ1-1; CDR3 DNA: TGTGCCAGCAGTGAACGGGACAGTCAAATGAACACTGAAGCTTTCTTT; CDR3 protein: CASSERDSQMNTEAFF
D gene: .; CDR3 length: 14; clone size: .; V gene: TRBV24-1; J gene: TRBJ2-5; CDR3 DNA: TGTGCCACCAGTGATGTTAACAGAATAGGGACCCAGTACTTC; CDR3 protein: CATSDVNRIGTQYF
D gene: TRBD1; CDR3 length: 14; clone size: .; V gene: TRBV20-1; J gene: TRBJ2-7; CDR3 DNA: TGCAGTGCTAGACCCCGACAGGGGACCTACGAGCAGTACTTC; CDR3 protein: CSARPRQGTYEQYF
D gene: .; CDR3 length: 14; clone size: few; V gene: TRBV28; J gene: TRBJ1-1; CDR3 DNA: TGTGCCAGCAGTTCCCCCCCAGGCCACACTGAAGCTTTCTTT; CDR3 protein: CASSSPPGHTEAFF
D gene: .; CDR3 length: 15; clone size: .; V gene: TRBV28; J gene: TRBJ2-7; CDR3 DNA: TGTGCCAGCAGTGTAGACAGACAAAGCTCCTACGAGCAGTACTTC; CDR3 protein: CASSVDRQSSYEQYF
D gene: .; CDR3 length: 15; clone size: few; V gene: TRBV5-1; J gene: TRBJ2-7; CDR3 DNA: TGCGCCAGCAGCTTGGCCGTCTTCAACTCCTACGAGCAGTACTTC; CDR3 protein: CASSLAVFNSYEQYF
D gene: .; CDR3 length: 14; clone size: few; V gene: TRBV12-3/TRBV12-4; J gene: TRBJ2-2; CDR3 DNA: .; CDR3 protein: CASSSGQGFGELFF
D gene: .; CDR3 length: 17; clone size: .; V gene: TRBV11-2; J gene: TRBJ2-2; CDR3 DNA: TGTGCCAGCAGCTTAGTAGCCAACGTGGGACGGACCGGGGAGCTGTTTTTT; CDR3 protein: CASSLVANVGRTGELFF
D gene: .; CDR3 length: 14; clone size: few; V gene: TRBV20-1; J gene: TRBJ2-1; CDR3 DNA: TGCAGTGCTGACACAGGGAACACCTACAATGAGCAGTTCTTC; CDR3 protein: CSADTGNTYNEQFF
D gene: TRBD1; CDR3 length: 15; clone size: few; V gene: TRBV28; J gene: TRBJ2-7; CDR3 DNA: TGTGCCAGCATTTCGACGGGACAGGGCACGTACGAGCAGTACTTC; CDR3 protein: CASISTGQGTYEQYF
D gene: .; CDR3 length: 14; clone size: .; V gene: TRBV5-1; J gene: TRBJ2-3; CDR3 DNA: TGCGCCAGCAGCTTGGTTGGACTCCCAGATACGCAGTATTTT; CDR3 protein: CASSLVGLPDTQYF
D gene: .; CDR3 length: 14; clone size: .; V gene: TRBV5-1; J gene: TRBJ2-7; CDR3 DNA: TGCGCCAGCAGCTTGGGACAGGAATACAATGAGCAGTACTTC; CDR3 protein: CASSLGQEYNEQYF
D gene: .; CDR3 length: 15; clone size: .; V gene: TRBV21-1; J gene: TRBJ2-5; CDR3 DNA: TGTGCCAGCAGCAAAGTTTCCGCCAGACAAGAGACCCAGTACTTC; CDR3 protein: CASSKVSARQETQYF
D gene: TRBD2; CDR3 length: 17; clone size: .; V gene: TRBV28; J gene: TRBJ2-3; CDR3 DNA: TGTGCCAGCAGTTTCGCAAGGACTAGCGGGAGTACAGATACGCAGTATTTT; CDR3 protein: CASSFARTSGSTDTQYF
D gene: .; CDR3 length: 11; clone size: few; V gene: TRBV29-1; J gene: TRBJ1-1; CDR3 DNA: TGCAGCGTTGAGCGTAGCACTGAAGCTTTCTTT; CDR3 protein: CSVERSTEAFF
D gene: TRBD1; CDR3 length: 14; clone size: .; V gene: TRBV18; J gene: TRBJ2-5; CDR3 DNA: TGTGCCAGCTCACCACCCGACAGGGCGGAGACCCAGTACTTC; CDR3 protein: CASSPPDRAETQYF
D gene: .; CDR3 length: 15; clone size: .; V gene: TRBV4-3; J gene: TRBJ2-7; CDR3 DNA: TGCGCCAGCAGCCACTCGGACCAGAGCTCCTACGAGCAGTACTTC; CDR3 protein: CASSHSDQSSYEQYF
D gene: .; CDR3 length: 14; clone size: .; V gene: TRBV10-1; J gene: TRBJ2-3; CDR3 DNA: TGCGCCAGCAGTGAGTCGCCCAGCACAGATACGCAGTATTTT; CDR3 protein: CASSESPSTDTQYF
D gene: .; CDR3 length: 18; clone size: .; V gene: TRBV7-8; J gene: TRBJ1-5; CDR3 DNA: TGTGCCAGCAGCTTAAGTGGCAGGGGCGACCTTAGCAATCAGCCCCAGCATTTT; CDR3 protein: CASSLSGRGDLSNQPQHF
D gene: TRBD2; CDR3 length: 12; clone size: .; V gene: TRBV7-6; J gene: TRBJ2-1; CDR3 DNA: TGTGCCAGCAGCCCTACCCCGGGACTAGCGTTCTTC; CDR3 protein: CASSPTPGLAFF
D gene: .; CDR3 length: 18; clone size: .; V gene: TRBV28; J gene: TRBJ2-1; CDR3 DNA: TGTGCCAGCAGTCAATTGGGGATGGGAATTAGCGGACAAGAGACCCAGTTCTTC; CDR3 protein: CASSQLGMGISGQETQFF
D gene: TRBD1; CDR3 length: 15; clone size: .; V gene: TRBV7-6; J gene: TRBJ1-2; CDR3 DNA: TGTGCCAGCAGCTTGGGACAGGGCGTAGGCTATGGCTACACCTTC; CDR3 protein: CASSLGQGVGYGYTF
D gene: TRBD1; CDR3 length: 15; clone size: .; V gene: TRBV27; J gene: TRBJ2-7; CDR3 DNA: TGTGCCAGCAGTCCCACCGGGACAGCTTCCTACGAGCAGTACTTC; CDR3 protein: CASSPTGTASYEQYF
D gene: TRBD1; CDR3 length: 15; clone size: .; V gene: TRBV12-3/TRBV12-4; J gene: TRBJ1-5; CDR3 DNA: TGTGCCAGCACCGAATTGGGACAGCAGAATCAGCCCCAGCATTTT; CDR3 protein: CASTELGQQNQPQHF
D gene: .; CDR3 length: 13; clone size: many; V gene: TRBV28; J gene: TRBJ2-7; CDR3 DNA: TGTGCCAGCAGTTTAGGGCAGGGGGGGGAGCAGTACTTC; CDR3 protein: CASSLGQGGEQYF
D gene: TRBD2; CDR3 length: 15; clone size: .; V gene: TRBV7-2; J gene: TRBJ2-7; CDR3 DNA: TGTGCCAGCAGCTTATTCGGGAGGCTGGTCGACGAGCAGTACTTC; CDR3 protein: CASSLFGRLVDEQYF
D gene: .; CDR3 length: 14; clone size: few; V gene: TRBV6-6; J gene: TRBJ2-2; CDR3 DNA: TGTGCCAGCAGGCCGTATACGAACACCGGGGAGCTGTTTTTT; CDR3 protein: CASRPYTNTGELFF
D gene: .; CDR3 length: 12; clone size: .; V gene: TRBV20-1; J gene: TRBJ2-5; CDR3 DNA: TGCAGTTACGGGACGTCCTCTGAGGAGCAGTACTTC; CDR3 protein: CSYGTSSEEQYF
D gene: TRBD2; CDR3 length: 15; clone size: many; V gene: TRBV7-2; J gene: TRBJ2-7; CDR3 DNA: TGTGCCAGCAGCCCCCGAACTAGCGGGGGCTACGAGCAGTACTTC; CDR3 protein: CASSPRTSGGYEQYF
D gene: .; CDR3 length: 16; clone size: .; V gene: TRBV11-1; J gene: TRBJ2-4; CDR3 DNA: TGTGCCAGCAGCGCAGGAGGGGGGACGCTCGAGGACATTCAGTACTTC; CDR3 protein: CASSAGGGTLEDIQYF
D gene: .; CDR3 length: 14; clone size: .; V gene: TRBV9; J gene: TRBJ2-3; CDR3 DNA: TGTGCCAGCAGCGTTAAGCAGGTGGAAGATACGCAGTATTTT; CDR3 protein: CASSVKQVEDTQYF
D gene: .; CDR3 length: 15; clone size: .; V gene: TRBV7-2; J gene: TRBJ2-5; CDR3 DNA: TGTGCCAGCAGCATAGAAGGGGGGGACTTAGAGACCCAGTACTTC; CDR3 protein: CASSIEGGDLETQYF
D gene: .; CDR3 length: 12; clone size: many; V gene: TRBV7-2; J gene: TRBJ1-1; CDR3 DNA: TGTGCCAGCAGCTTTTCCAGGGGTGAAGCTTTCTTT; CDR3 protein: CASSFSRGEAFF
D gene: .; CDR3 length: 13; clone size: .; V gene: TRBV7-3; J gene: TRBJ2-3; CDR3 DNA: TGTGCCAGCAGCCTCTGGCAGACAGATACGCAGTATTTT; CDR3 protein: CASSLWQTDTQYF
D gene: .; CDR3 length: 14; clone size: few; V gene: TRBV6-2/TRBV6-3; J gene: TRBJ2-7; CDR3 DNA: TGTGCCAGCAGTCCGCCAACAGGGCCCTACGAGCAGTACTTC; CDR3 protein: CASSPPTGPYEQYF
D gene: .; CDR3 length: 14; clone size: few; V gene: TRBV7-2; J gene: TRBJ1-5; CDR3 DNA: TGTGCCAGCAGCTTAGATTTCCAGTTTCAGCCCCAGCATTTT; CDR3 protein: CASSLDFQFQPQHF
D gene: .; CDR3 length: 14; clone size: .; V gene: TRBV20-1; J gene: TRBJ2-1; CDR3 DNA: TGCAGTGCTAGAGATAGTATGAAGTACAATGAGCAGTTCTTC; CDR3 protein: CSARDSMKYNEQFF
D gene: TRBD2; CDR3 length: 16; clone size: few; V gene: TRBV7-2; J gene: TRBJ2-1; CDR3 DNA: TGTGCCAGCAGCATTCATAGCGGGGGGTTCTACAATGAGCAGTTCTTC; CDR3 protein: CASSIHSGGFYNEQFF
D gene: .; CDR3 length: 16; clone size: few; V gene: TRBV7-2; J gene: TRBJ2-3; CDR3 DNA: TGTGCCAGCAGCTTTTTTGCGGGAAGTAGCACAGATACGCAGTATTTT; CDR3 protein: CASSFFAGSSTDTQYF
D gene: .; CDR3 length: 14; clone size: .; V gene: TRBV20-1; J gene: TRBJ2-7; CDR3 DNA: TGCAGTGCTAGGAGGGCTAGCCTGACCTACGAGCAGTACTTC; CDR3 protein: CSARRASLTYEQYF
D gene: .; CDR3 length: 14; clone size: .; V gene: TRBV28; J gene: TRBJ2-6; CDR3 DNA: TGTGCCAGCAGCAGGACTGCGGGGGCCAACGTCCCGACTTTC; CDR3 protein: CASSRTAGANVPTF
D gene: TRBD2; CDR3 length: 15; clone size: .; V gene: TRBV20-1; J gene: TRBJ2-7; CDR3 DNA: TGCAGTGCTAGAGACCCCAAGGGGAGGGACTACGAGCAGTACTTC; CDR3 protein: CSARDPKGRDYEQYF
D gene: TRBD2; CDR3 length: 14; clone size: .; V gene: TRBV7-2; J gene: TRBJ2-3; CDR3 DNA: TGTGCCAGCAGCCTCGGGGGGGCGCAAGATACGCAGTATTTT; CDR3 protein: CASSLGGAQDTQYF
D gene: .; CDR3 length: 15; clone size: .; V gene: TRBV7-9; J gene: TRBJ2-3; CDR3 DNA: TGTGCCAGCAGCCCTGACAATCTCAGCACAGATACGCAGTATTTT; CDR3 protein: CASSPDNLSTDTQYF
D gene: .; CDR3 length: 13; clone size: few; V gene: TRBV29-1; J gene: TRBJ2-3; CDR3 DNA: TGCAGCGCCACCGGGACCCGCACAGATACGCAGTATTTT; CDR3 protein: CSATGTRTDTQYF
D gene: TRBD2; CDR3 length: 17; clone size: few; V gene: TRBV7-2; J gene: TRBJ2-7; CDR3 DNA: TGTGCCAGCAGCCTCCCTCGGGCTAGCGGGAGAGGCTACGAGCAGTACTTC; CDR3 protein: CASSLPRASGRGYEQYF
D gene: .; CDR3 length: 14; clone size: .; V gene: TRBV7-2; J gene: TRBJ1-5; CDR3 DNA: TGTGCCAGCAGCGGACAGCCAAGCAATCAGCCCCAGCATTTT; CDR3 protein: CASSGQPSNQPQHF
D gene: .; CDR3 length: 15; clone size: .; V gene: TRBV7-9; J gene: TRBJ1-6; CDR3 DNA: TGTGCCAGCAGCTTAAGTTCAGGGGAGGGATCACCCCTCCACTTT; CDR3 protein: CASSLSSGEGSPLHF
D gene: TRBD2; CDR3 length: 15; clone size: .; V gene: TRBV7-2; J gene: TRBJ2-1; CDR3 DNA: TGTGCCAGCAGCTTAGAGGGCCAGCGGGGCAATGAGCAGTTCTTC; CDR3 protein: CASSLEGQRGNEQFF
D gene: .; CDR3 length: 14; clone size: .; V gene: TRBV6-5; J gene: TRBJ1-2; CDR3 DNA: TGTGCCAGCAGTTACTCATCCGAATTCTATGGCTACACCTTC; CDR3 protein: CASSYSSEFYGYTF
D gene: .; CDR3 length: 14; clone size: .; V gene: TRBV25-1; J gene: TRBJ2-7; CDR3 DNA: TGTGCCAGCAGTGATCCATTGGGGGTGGGCGAGCAGTACTTC; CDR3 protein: CASSDPLGVGEQYF